This T cell receptor (beta chain) comes out of a study of T cell changes during pregnancy in multiple sclerosis. In this sample, this clone turned up once. The CDR3 has 13 amino acids. V was pared by 5 bases and J by 1 base, with 8 bases between. CDR1 SGHTA and CDR2 FQGTGA come from the germline V gene. Profiling relied on immunoSEQ multiplex PCR, and the TCRdb table lists in-frame clones only, not all of them. The sample lists more than 50,000 clones, 80% to 90% occurring once. V usage is TRBV7-3 and J usage is TRBJ1-1, with a possible D match to TRBD1 (5 bases). This clonotype was obtained from a female donor with multiple sclerosis, enrolled in a pregnancy study. Material: peripheral blood, obtained in the first trimester of pregnancy. CDR3 in DNA: TGTGCCAGCAGCATCACAGGGAACACTGAAGCTTTCTTT. Amino acids: CASSITGNTEAFF.